A single sample is the source of the 24 T cell receptor beta chains below, sequenced in a study of neoadjuvant anti-PD-1 for oral cavity cancer. Time point in this sample: after neoadjuvant nivolumab, at surgical resection. Sequencing was performed with immunoSEQ multiplex PCR; in TCRdb, only in-frame clones are kept and a portion is missing. The data contain 1,400 to 1,500 clones, around 50% of them singletons. The material sequenced was tumor tissue, taken after nivolumab (anti-PD-1) treatment. Source of these receptors: a person aged 35-79 years with oral cavity squamous cell carcinoma.

This clone is a singleton in its sample. The chain is built from TRBV6-4 and TRBJ1-2, with D possibly matching TRBD1 (5 bases). Germline CDR1 reads MRHNA; CDR2 reads SNTAGT. Trimming removed 8 bases from V and 6 bases from J, with 22 bases in between. This CDR3 spans 15 amino acids. The CDR3 bases are TGTGCCAGCTCCTCCATCTGGGGGTCTACAGATGGCTACACCTTC. It encodes CASSSIWGSTDGYTF.

The chain recombines TRBV2 with TRBJ2-3; TRBD1 matches at 8 bases. There are 14 residues in the CDR3. The J segment lost 1 base and the V segment lost 3 bases, leaving 0 bases of the junction unmatched. Germline CDR1 and CDR2: SNHLY and FYNNEI. For the CDR3, the DNA is TGTGCCAGCAGTGACAGGGGGCGCACAGATACGCAGTATTTT. This codes for CASSDRGRTDTQYF.

The chain is built from TRBV27 and TRBJ2-1, with 8 bases lining up with TRBD2. This CDR3 spans 15 amino acids. Germline CDR1 and CDR2: MNHEY and SMNVEV (reference sequence). The trim removed 2 bases at V and 9 bases at J, leaving 9 bases unmatched. CDR3 sequence reads: CASSLGGAGVAEQFF. The CDR3 nucleotides are TGTGCCAGCAGTTTAGGGGGAGCGGGAGTCGCTGAGCAGTTCTTC.

This sequence joins TRBV18 and TRBJ2-7; D is possibly TRBD1 or TRBD2 (5 bases each). CDR1 and CDR2 from the germline V gene are KGHSH and LQKENI. The length of the CDR3 is 16 residues. Trimming took 3 bases from V and 2 from J, leaving 17 bases between them. The CDR3 sequence is CASSPTWDLGPYEQYF. For the CDR3, the DNA is TGTGCCAGCTCACCCACATGGGACCTGGGGCCCTACGAGCAGTACTTC.

In this sample, this clone turned up a few times. The genes are TRBV15 and TRBJ2-5, with D tentatively TRBD1 (6 bases). There are 16 residues in the CDR3. Germline V gives CDR1 LNHNV, CDR2 YYDKDF (reference sequence). With 0 bases removed from V and 4 bases from J, the gap between germline ends came to 15 bases. The DNA of the CDR3 is TGTGCCACCAGCAGAGATCGACAGGCGAGGGGAGAGACCCAGTACTTC. This gives the protein CATSRDRQARGETQYF.

The chain employs TRBV19 and TRBJ1-1, with D possibly matching TRBD1 (5 bases). V was shortened by 6 bases and J by 1 base, with 9 bases between the two germline ends. The CDR3 consists of 13 residues. CDR1 LNHDA and CDR2 SQIVND come from the germline V gene (reference sequence). Here the CDR3 DNA reads TGTGCCAGTAGCCAGACAGAGAACACTGAAGCTTTCTTT. Its protein is CASSQTENTEAFF.

This clone was seen a few times. This chain links TRBV15 with TRBJ2-7; TRBD2 agrees at 11 bases. The CDR3 is made up of 14 amino acids. Trimming cost V 11 bases and J 4 bases; bases outside gene matches: 10. Germline V lookup: CDR1 LNHNV, CDR2 YYDKDF (reference sequence). The CDR3 protein is CALIAGGSSYEQYF. CDR3 coding DNA: TGTGCCCTCATAGCGGGAGGGTCCTCTTACGAGCAGTACTTC. Full variable domain (remainder filled in from reference TRBV15 and TRBJ2-7): DAMVIQNPRYQVTQFGKPVTLSCSQTLNHNVMYWYQQKSSQAPKLLFHYYDKDFNNEADTPDNFQSRRPNTSFCFLDIRSPGLGDTAMYLCALIAGGSSYEQYFGPGTRLTVT.

The CDR3 loop reads CASSLDLGRVAFF. The DNA of the CDR3 is TGCGCCAGCAGCTTGGATCTTGGGAGAGTAGCTTTCTTT. V gene TRBV5-1 combines with J gene TRBJ1-1; no reliable D call. This CDR3 has 13 amino acids. Germline V gene data show CDR1 as SGHRS and CDR2 as YFSETQ. V lost 0 bases and J lost 10, with 13 bases in between.

This chain joins TRBV13 and TRBJ2-1; 10 bases are shared with TRBD2. The CDR3 totals 17 residues. The V gene's germline CDR1 is PRHDT and CDR2 FYEKMQ (reference sequence). The ends lost 3 bases at V and 6 bases at J; junction bases unmatched: 11. The CDR3 protein is CASSLGHSGTSVNEQFF. CDR3 sequence (DNA): TGTGCCAGCAGCTTGGGTCACTCCGGGACTAGCGTCAATGAGCAGTTCTTC. Using reference TRBV13 and TRBJ2-1 for the parts outside the CDR3, the full variable domain is AAGVIQSPRHLIKEKRETATLKCYPIPRHDTVYWYQQGPGQDPQFLISFYEKMQSDKGSIPDRFSAQQFSDYHSELNMSSLELGDSALYFCASSLGHSGTSVNEQFFGPGTRLTVL.

A few counts support this clone. In nucleotides, the CDR3 is TGTGCCAGCAGCTTACGTCGTGACGGGACTGAGCAGTTCTTC. Translated: CASSLRRDGTEQFF. The J gene is TRBJ2-1, the V gene TRBV7-8, with D perhaps being TRBD1 or TRBD2 (5 bases each). Germline CDR1 SGHVS, CDR2 FQNEAQ. V dropped 2 bases and J dropped 9 bases, with 14 bases sitting between them. There are 14 residues in the CDR3.

V gene TRBV28 combines with J gene TRBJ2-4; D is possibly TRBD2 (5 bases). The V gene lost 5 bases and the J gene lost 10 bases, with 18 bases spanning the gap. Germline-derived CDR1 and CDR2 are MDHEN and SYDVKM. The CDR3 runs to 14 residues. The CDR3 region is CASSPRGRQAIQYF. Here the CDR3 DNA reads TGTGCCAGCAGTCCCCGCGGGCGCCAAGCTATTCAGTACTTC.

This clone was seen more than once but under ten times. The V gene is TRBV6-1, the J gene TRBJ1-5; maybe TRBD1 (5 bases). The germline gives CDR1 MNHNS, CDR2 SASEGT. Trimming removed 6 bases at V and 4 bases at J, with 13 bases between. The CDR3 length is 14 residues. The chain's CDR3 is CASRGPGPNQPQHF. CDR3 DNA: TGTGCCAGCAGGGGACCGGGACCAAATCAGCCCCAGCATTTT.

This chain uses TRBV28 with TRBJ2-1; TRBD1 agrees at 8 bases. Germline V CDR1 and CDR2: MDHEN, SYDVKM. Losses at the gene ends were 8 bases for V and 9 bases for J; bases not matched to a gene: 9. This CDR3 comprises 13 residues. The CDR3 spells CASGRQGQFEQFF. CDR3 bases: TGTGCCAGCGGACGACAGGGGCAATTTGAGCAGTTCTTC.

This clone appeared a single time. This chain links TRBV6-1 with TRBJ1-4; D gene ambiguous. CDR1 is MNHNS, CDR2 SASEGT, per germline. This CDR3 is 14 amino acids long. Between the trimmed V and J ends, which lost 5 bases and 8 bases, there was a span of 15 bases. The CDR3 nucleotides are TGTGCCAGCAGTCAACGAACTGGTGAGGAAAAACTGTTTTTT. Its protein product is CASSQRTGEEKLFF.

This clone occurred once. This chain links TRBV18 with TRBJ2-7; the D gene is possibly TRBD1 (6 bases). The CDR3 is 14 residues long. V was trimmed by 3 bases and J by 3 bases, leaving 12 bases between them. CDR1 is KGHSH and CDR2 is LQKENI in the germline V gene. CDR3 nucleotides: TGTGCCAGCTCACCCCGGGACACCGACTACGAGCAGTACTTC. Residues: CASSPRDTDYEQYF.

This chain joins TRBV5-8 and TRBJ1-1; the D gene is possibly TRBD1 (5 bases). Trimming took 4 bases from V and 7 from J, leaving 11 bases between them. This CDR3 comprises 12 residues. Germline V lookup: CDR1 SGHTS, CDR2 YDEGEE. In DNA, the CDR3 is TGTGCCAGCAGCAAGGGGTCAGGTGAAGCTTTCTTT. This translates into CASSKGSGEAFF.

This clone was seen a few times. The V and J genes are TRBV10-2 and TRBJ2-5, with TRBD2 identical over 9 bases. V shed 8 bases, J shed 4 bases, and the junction held 5 bases outside the gene matches. From germline, CDR1 is WSHSY and CDR2 SAAADI. This CDR3 is built from 13 residues. CDR3: CASGVLAGETQYF. CDR3 DNA sequence: TGCGCCAGCGGAGTACTAGCGGGAGAGACCCAGTACTTC.

The chain carries TRBV10-1 and TRBJ2-5, with 13 bases identical to TRBD2. V lost 4 bases to trimming and J lost 2 bases; unmatched junction nucleotides: 10. Germline V CDR1 and CDR2: WNHNN, SYGVQD (reference sequence). This CDR3 spans 18 amino acids. The CDR3 protein is CASSGSGTSGKGQETQYF. CDR3 DNA sequence: TGCGCCAGCAGTGGCTCCGGGACTAGCGGGAAGGGACAAGAGACCCAGTACTTC.

The rearrangement links TRBV5-1 to TRBJ2-7, with 7 bases that match TRBD1. The J segment lost 4 bases and the V segment lost 0 bases, leaving 4 bases of the junction unmatched. The CDR3 sequence is 14 residues long. Germline assignment: CDR1 SGHRS and CDR2 YFSETQ. In DNA form, the CDR3 reads TGCGCCAGCAGCTTGGCCGGACAGGCTTACGAGCAGTACTTC. As protein: CASSLAGQAYEQYF.

CDR3 residues: CASSQTLGTQETQYF. The CDR3 DNA sequence: TGTGCCAGCAGCCAAACGTTGGGGACTCAAGAGACCCAGTACTTC. The V gene is TRBV11-2, the J gene TRBJ2-5; D is perhaps TRBD2 (6 bases). The CDR3 has 15 residues. Trimming removed 5 bases from V and 2 bases from J, with 15 bases in between. Germline CDR1 is SGHAT and CDR2 is FQNNGV.

The chain carries TRBV9 and TRBJ2-3; TRBD2 might be the D (6 bases). The V end was cut by 4 bases, the J end by 3 bases, with 18 bases between. CDR3 length: 16 residues. Germline assignment: CDR1 SGDLS and CDR2 YYNGEE. The CDR3 reads CASSFLPGDITDTQYF. The CDR3 DNA sequence: TGTGCCAGCAGCTTCCTTCCGGGAGATATTACAGATACGCAGTATTTT.

In its sample, this clone was seen a few times. J is TRBJ2-2 and V is TRBV10-2; TRBD1 aligns across 10 bases. Germline V gene data show CDR1 as WSHSY and CDR2 as SAAADI. The CDR3 sequence is 15 residues long. The V and J ends lost 6 bases and 8 bases, in that order; junction bases with no gene match: 9. The CDR3 loop reads CASRRVGTGEGELFF. Written as DNA, the CDR3 is TGCGCCAGCAGACGCGTTGGGACAGGGGAGGGGGAGCTGTTTTTT.

This clone appeared a single time. A far larger clone is just one base off, so this is likely a read error. CDR3 in DNA: TGTGCCAGCAGCCAAACAGCGGGAGGAGGGGCCAACGTCCTGACTTTC. This sequence encodes CASSQTAGGGANVLTF. The V call is TRBV5-2, the J call TRBJ2-6; TRBD2 was called by the table and not checked on the DNA. TRBV5-2 is deemed a pseudogene. The CDR3 is 16 amino acids.

This clone is labeled as large (0.1 to 1%). The gene calls are TRBV7-9 and TRBJ1-1; tentatively, D is TRBD1 (6 bases). The length of the CDR3 is 17 residues. The V gene lost 6 bases and the J gene lost 0 bases, with 20 bases spanning the gap. Germline CDR1 and CDR2: SEHNR and FQNEAQ (reference sequence). The CDR3 loop is CASSRRDTWGVNTEAFF. The CDR3, as DNA: TGTGCCAGCAGTCGCCGGGACACCTGGGGAGTGAACACTGAAGCTTTCTTT.